This T cell receptor beta chain was captured in a study of cytomegalovirus exposure and HLA in healthy donors. Findings of the study overall: In a later analysis, TCR beta V- and J-gene trimming showed a link to a missense DCLRE1C variant. Sequencing depth roughly uniform across donors was assumed in presence/absence analyses. A later analysis found TCR association rates differed by HLA locus, highest for DRB1 and lowest for HLA-C.

Nominally healthy donors provided the samples, though records likely missed some immune exposures. Concerning this clone: No antigen is known for it.

Primers included in the PCR were 60 Vbeta and 13 Jbeta primers. Assay: immunoSEQ multiplex PCR; the TCRdb copy retains only in-frame clones and omits some. The sample carries roughly 180,000 clones, more than 70% recorded once. Trimming took off 3 bases at V and 1 base at J, with 13 bases between the two ends. The CDR3 consists of 16 residues. The germline CDR1 and CDR2 sequences are MGHDK and SYGVNS. Sequencing was carried out using PBMCs. This sequence originates from a man aged 25 to 40 in good health and CMV-seronegative. The V call is TRBV25-1, the J call TRBJ1-5; tentatively, D is TRBD1 (6 bases). The CDR3 here is CASSDVGGLSNQPQHF. The CDR3 DNA follows: TGTGCCAGCAGTGATGTTGGGGGCCTCAGCAATCAGCCCCAGCATTTT.